Listed below are T cell receptor beta chains from one sample, sequenced in a study of blood T cell repertoires in COVID-19. Sequencing was performed with immunoSEQ multiplex PCR; in TCRdb, only in-frame clones are kept and a portion is missing. The table has some 150,000 clones, 75% to 90% seen once. The sequencing sample was made of peripheral blood. The receptors derive from a woman aged 55-70 years with COVID-19, enrolled during active disease. CDR3s include the opening cysteine and the closing phenylalanine or tryptophan. The D gene is left open where the match is weak. The listing skips clone size in some rows; elsewhere it reads once, few, many or a size class.

TRBJ2-2 . TRBV29-1 TRBD1 TGCAGCGGAGCAGGGGGCACGAACACCGGGGAGCTGTTTTTT CSGAGGTNTGELFF
TRBJ1-2 . TRBV27 . TGTGCCAGCAGGGCCGGGGGTTACTATGGCTACACCTTC CASRAGGYYGYTF
TRBJ2-3 . TRBV7-8 . TGTGCCAGCAGCCCCCCCGCGCCCCGCACAGATACGCAGTATTTT CASSPPAPRTDTQYF
TRBJ2-1 . TRBV7-6 . TGTGCCAGCAGCTTAGAGGCGCCAGGGGTCGCGGGTAATGAGCAGTTCTTC CASSLEAPGVAGNEQFF
TRBJ2-1 . TRBV27 TRBD2 TGTGCCAGCAGTTTATTGGCTAGCGGGGGGCTCCATGAGCAGTTCTTC CASSLLASGGLHEQFF
TRBJ2-2 . TRBV19 TRBD2 TGTGCCAGTAGTATAGATGGACTAGCGGTCGAGAACACCGGGGAGCTGTTTTTT CASSIDGLAVENTGELFF
TRBJ1-1 . TRBV19 TRBD1 TGTGCCAGTAGTCCCCGAGGGACAGGGTCTATGAACACTGAAGCTTTCTTT CASSPRGTGSMNTEAFF
TRBJ1-1 many TRBV30 . TGTGCCTGGAGAGGCAGCCCGGACATGAACACTGAAGCTTTCTTT CAWRGSPDMNTEAFF
TRBJ2-3 once TRBV18 . TGTGCCAGCTCACGGCAGCGAACGACTAGCACAGATACGCAGTATTTT CASSRQRTTSTDTQYF
TRBJ1-4 . TRBV30 . TGTGCCTGGAGACCGGGGGTCGATAATGAAAAACTGTTTTTT CAWRPGVDNEKLFF
TRBJ1-1 . TRBV19 . TGTGCCAGTAGTAGGGACAAGAACACTGAAGCTTTCTTT CASSRDKNTEAFF
TRBJ2-2 . TRBV18 . TGTGCCAGCTCTCAGGAGGACGGGGAGCTGTTTTTT CASSQEDGELFF
TRBJ2-3 few TRBV7-2 TRBD1 TGTGCCAGCAGCACGGACAGGAACACAGATACGCAGTATTTT CASSTDRNTDTQYF
TRBJ1-1 . TRBV7-3 TRBD1 TGTGCCAGCAGCCGGCGGACAGGGTTGAACACTGAAGCTTTCTTT CASSRRTGLNTEAFF
TRBJ2-5 . TRBV7-2 . TGTGCCGGCCGTCGGCGGGGTGAAGAGACCCAGTACTTC CAGRRRGEETQYF
TRBJ2-5 . TRBV5-1 . TGCGCCAGCAGCCCTCAGGGGGGCCAAGAGACCCAGTACTTC CASSPQGGQETQYF
TRBJ2-2 . TRBV30 TRBD2 TGTGCCTGGGGGCGGGGGGCTAGCACCGGGGAGCTGTTTTTT CAWGRGASTGELFF
TRBJ2-3 . TRBV5-4 . TGTGCCAGCAGCTTGGGGGGGGAAGGTACGCAGTATTTT CASSLGGEGTQYF
TRBJ2-6 . TRBV5-1 . TGCGCCAGCAGCAAAGGGGATAGCTCTGGGGCCAACGTCCTGACTTTC CASSKGDSSGANVLTF
TRBJ1-1 . TRBV12-3/TRBV12-4 . TGTGCCAGCCACGCGCAGGGTGAAGCTTTCTTT CASHAQGEAFF
TRBJ1-1 once TRBV7-2 . TGTGCCAGCTCCCGGACTTTGCCGAACACTGAAGCTTTCTTT CASSRTLPNTEAFF
TRBJ1-2 . TRBV5-1 TRBD1 TGCGCCAGCAGCCAGCTGGCAGGGGGCTTTGGCTACACCTTC CASSQLAGGFGYTF
TRBJ2-5 . TRBV6-5 TRBD2 TGTGCCCCCCAAGGACGGGGGGAACCCGGGGAGACCCAGTACTTC CAPQGRGEPGETQYF
TRBJ2-7 . TRBV19 TRBD1 TGTGCCAGTAGTACTGGACAGGCCCCCTACGAGCAGTACTTC CASSTGQAPYEQYF
TRBJ1-1 . TRBV7-2 TRBD1 TGTGCCAGCAGCTACCGGGACAGCGGCTTAGCTTTCTTT CASSYRDSGLAFF
TRBJ2-3 . TRBV6-5 TRBD2 TGTGCCAGCAGTTACTCGATTGCGGGGGGACCCCAGTATTTT CASSYSIAGGPQYF
TRBJ2-1 . TRBV7-3 . TGTGCCAGCAGCTTCCGTCCCCGTCAGGGCGAGCAGTTCTTC CASSFRPRQGEQFF
TRBJ2-3 . TRBV5-1 TRBD2 TGCGCCAGCAGCTTGGGTTTAGCGGGGGGGACCGGCACAGATACGCAGTATTTT CASSLGLAGGTGTDTQYF
TRBJ2-2 . TRBV4-1 TRBD2 TGCGCCAGCAGCCAAGACAGACCCGGGACTAGAAAAACCGGGGAGCTGTTTTTT CASSQDRPGTRKTGELFF
TRBJ2-7 . TRBV3-1/TRBV3-2 TRBD1 TGTGCCAGCAGCCGGGGGACAGGGGGCTACGAGCAGTACTTC CASSRGTGGYEQYF
TRBJ1-3 . TRBV6-5 . TGTGCCAGCAGTACAGGGAATGGAAACACCATATATTTT CASSTGNGNTIYF
TRBJ1-1 . TRBV6-5 . TGTGCCAGCAGTTACGGGGGCCAGAACACTGAAGCTTTCTTT CASSYGGQNTEAFF
TRBJ1-1 . TRBV2 . TGTGCCAGCAAGGAGGGGCGTGGGACTGAAGCTTTCTTT CASKEGRGTEAFF
TRBJ1-1 . TRBV2 TRBD1 TGTGCCAGCAGTGAAGGGACAGGGAGGACTGAAGCTTTCTTT CASSEGTGRTEAFF
TRBJ1-2 . TRBV30 . TGTGCCTGGAGTTTGCAGGGAAATGGCTACACCTTC CAWSLQGNGYTF
TRBJ1-6 . TRBV6-5 TRBD1 TGTGCCAGCAGTTACAGGACAGGGATTATTTCACCCCTCCACTTT CASSYRTGIISPLHF
TRBJ1-1 . TRBV18 TRBD1 TGTGCCAGCTCAGCAAACAGGGGGCGGATTAACACTGAAGCTTTCTTT CASSANRGRINTEAFF
TRBJ2-3 few TRBV2 . TGTGCCAGCAGTGAAGCCGGGACTGCGCAGTATTTT CASSEAGTAQYF
TRBJ2-1 few TRBV19 TRBD2 TGTGCCAGTAGTAGGGGACTAGCGAAGTTCTTC CASSRGLAKFF
TRBJ1-4 . TRBV4-1 TRBD1 TGCGCCAGCAGCCAAGATCACGGAACAGGGGGCCGCACTAATGAAAAACTGTTTTTT CASSQDHGTGGRTNEKLFF
TRBJ2-2 . TRBV29-1 . TGCAGCGTTGAACTTGACGAGTACAGCACCGGGGAGCTGTTTTTT CSVELDEYSTGELFF
TRBJ2-1 once TRBV29-1 . TGCAGCGTTGAAGTGGGGGCTGTGCCGTTCTTC CSVEVGAVPFF
TRBJ2-1 . TRBV10-3 . TGTGCCATCAGTGAGTCTCCGGACTCAACCTACAATGAGCAGTTCTTC CAISESPDSTYNEQFF
TRBJ2-4 . TRBV19 TRBD2 TGTGCCAGTAGTGCTGGACTAGCGGGGGGAGCCAAAAACATTCAGTACTTC CASSAGLAGGAKNIQYF
TRBJ2-7 . TRBV3-1/TRBV3-2 TRBD2 TGTGCCAGCAGCCAAATGGTAGCGGGCGCTTTAGAGCAGTACTTC CASSQMVAGALEQYF